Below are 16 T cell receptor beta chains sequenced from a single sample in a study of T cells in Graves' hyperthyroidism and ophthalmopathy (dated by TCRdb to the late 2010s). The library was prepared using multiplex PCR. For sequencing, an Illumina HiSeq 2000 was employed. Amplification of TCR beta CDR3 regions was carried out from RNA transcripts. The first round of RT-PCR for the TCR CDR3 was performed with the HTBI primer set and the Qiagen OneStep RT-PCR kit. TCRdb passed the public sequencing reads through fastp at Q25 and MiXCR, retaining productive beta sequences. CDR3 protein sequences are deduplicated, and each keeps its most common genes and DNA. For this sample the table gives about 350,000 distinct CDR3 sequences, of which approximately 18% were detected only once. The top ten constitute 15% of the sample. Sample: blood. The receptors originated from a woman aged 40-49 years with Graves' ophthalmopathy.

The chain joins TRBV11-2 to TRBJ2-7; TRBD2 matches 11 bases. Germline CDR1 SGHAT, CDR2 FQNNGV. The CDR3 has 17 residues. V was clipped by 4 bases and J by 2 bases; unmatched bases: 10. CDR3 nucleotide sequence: TGTGCCAGCAGCTCACCTCGGACTAGCGGGCTGGCCTACGAGCAGTACTTC. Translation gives CASSSPRTSGLAYEQYF.

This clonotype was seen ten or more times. The CDR3 is CASSIDGRSHNYGYTF. The CDR3 DNA sequence: TGTGCCAGTAGTATAGATGGACGAAGCCATAACTATGGCTACACCTTC. The chain uses TRBV19 and TRBJ1-2; D gene uncertain. Germline V gene lookup returns CDR1 LNHDA and CDR2 SQIVND (reference sequence). Trimming took off 0 bases at V and 1 base at J, with 12 bases between the two ends. This CDR3 contains 16 residues.

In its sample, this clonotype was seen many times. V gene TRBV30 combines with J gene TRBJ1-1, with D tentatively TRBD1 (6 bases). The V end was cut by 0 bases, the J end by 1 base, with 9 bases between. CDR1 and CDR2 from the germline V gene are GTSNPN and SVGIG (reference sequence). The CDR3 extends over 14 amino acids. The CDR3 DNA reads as TGTGCCTGGAGTGTAGGACAGCCGAACACTGAAGCTTTCTTT. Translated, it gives CAWSVGQPNTEAFF.

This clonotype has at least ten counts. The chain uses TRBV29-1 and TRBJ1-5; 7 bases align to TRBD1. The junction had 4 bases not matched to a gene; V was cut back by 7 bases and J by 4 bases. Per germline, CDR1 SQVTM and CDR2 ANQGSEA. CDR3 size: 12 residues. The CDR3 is CSAGQTNQPQHF. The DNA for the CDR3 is TGCAGCGCGGGACAGACAAATCAGCCCCAGCATTTT. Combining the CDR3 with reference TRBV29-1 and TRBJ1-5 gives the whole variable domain SAVISQKPSRDICQRGTSLTIQCQVDSQVTMMFWYRQQPGQSLTLIATANQGSEATYESGFVIDKFPISRPNLTFSTLTVSNMSPEDSSIYLCSAGQTNQPQHFGDGTRLSIL.

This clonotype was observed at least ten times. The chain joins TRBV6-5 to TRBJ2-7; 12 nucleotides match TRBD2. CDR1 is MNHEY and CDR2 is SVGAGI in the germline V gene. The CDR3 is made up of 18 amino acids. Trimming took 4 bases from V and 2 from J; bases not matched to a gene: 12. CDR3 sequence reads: CASSSIEETSGRAYEQYF. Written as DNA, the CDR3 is TGTGCCAGCAGTTCGATAGAAGAGACTAGCGGGAGAGCCTACGAGCAGTACTTC.

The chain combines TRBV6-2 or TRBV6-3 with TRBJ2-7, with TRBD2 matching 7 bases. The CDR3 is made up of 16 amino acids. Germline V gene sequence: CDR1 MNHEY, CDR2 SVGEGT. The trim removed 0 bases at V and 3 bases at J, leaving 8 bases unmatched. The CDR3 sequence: CASSYSKREGFYEQYF. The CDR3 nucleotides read TGTGCCAGCAGTTACTCTAAAAGGGAGGGCTTCTACGAGCAGTACTTC.

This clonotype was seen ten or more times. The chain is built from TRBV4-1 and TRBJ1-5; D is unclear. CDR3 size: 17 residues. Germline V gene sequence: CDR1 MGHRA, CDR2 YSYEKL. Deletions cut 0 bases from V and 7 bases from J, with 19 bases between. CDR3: CASSQERQAGMTQPQHF. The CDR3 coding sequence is TGCGCCAGCAGCCAAGAAAGGCAGGCTGGAATGACCCAGCCCCAGCATTTT.

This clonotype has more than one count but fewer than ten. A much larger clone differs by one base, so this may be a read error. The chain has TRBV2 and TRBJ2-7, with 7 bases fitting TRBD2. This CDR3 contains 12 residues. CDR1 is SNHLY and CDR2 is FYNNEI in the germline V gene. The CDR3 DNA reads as TGTGCCAGCAGCGGAGGGGACTACGGGCAGTACTTC. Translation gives CASSGGDYGQYF.

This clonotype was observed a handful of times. Here the CDR3 reads CASSIGGQDNQPQHF. CDR3 in DNA: TGTGCCAGTAGTATTGGAGGACAGGATAATCAGCCCCAGCATTTT. The V call is TRBV19, the J call TRBJ1-5; 7 bases agree with TRBD1. The CDR3 covers 15 residues. The J segment lost 4 bases and the V segment lost 3 bases, leaving 6 bases of the junction unmatched. The germline gives CDR1 LNHDA, CDR2 SQIVND (reference sequence). Together with reference TRBV19 and TRBJ1-5, the CDR3 gives the full variable domain: DGGITQSPKYLFRKEGQNVTLSCEQNLNHDAMYWYRQDPGQGLRLIYYSQIVNDFQKGDIAEGYSVSREKKESFPLTVTSAQKNPTAFYLCASSIGGQDNQPQHFGDGTRLSIL.

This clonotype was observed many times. In nucleotides, the CDR3 is TGTGCCAGCAGTCCCCTAAGGACCGAATATAGCAATCAGCCCCAGCATTTT. Its protein product is CASSPLRTEYSNQPQHF. The chain joins TRBV27 to TRBJ1-5; no definite D call. Between the trimmed V and J ends, which lost 5 bases and 0 bases, there was a span of 17 bases. The CDR3 consists of 17 residues. CDR1 is MNHEY and CDR2 is SMNVEV in the germline V gene (reference sequence).

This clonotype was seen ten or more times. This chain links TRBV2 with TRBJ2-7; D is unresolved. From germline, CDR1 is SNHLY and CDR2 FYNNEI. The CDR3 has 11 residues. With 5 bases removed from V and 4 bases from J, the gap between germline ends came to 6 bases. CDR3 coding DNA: TGTGCCAGCAGTCAACAGTACGAGCAGTACTTC. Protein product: CASSQQYEQYF.

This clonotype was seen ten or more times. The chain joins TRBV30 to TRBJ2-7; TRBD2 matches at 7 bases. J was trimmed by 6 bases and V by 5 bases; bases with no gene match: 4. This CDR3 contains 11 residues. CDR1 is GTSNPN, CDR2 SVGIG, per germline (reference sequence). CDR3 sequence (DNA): TGTGCCTGGGGGGGGGGGATCGAGCAGTACTTC. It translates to CAWGGGIEQYF.

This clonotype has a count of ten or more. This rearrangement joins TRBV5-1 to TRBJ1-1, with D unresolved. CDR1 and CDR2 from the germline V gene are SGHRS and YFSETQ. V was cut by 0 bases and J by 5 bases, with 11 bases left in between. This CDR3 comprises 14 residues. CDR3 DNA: TGCGCCAGCAGCTTGGCCGTAGGAGAAACTGAAGCTTTCTTT. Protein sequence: CASSLAVGETEAFF.

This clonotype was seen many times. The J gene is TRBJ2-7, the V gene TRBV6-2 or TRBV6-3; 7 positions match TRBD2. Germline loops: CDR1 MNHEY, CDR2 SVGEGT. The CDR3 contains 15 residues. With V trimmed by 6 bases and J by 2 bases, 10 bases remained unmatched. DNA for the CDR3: TGTGCCAGCAGGCCTTCGGGGGGACCCACCTACGAGCAGTACTTC. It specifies CASRPSGGPTYEQYF.

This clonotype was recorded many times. CDR3 in amino acids: CASGLEYREGTEAFF. The CDR3 nucleotides read TGTGCTAGTGGTTTGGAATACAGGGAGGGGACTGAAGCTTTCTTT. This sequence joins TRBV12-5 and TRBJ1-1, with D perhaps matching TRBD1 (6 bases). Trimming shortened V by 1 base and J by 5 bases, and 14 bases separated the two germline ends. CDR1 LGHNT and CDR2 FRNRAP come from the germline V gene. CDR3 length: 15 residues. Based on the CDR3 plus reference TRBV12-5 and TRBJ1-1, the full variable domain is DARVTQTPRHKVTEMGQEVTMRCQPILGHNTVFWYRQTMMQGLELLAYFRNRAPLDDSGMPKDRFSAEMPDATLATLKIQPSEPRDSAVYFCASGLEYREGTEAFFGQGTRLTVV.

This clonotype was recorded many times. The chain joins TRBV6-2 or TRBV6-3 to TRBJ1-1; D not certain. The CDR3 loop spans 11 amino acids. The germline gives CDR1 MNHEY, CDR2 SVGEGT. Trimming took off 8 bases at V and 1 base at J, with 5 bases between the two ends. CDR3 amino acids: CASRENTEAFF. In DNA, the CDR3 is TGTGCCAGCCGGGAGAACACTGAAGCTTTCTTT.